The 17 T cell receptor beta chains below come from one sample, sequenced in a study of CD8 T cells in Susac syndrome. RNA in amounts of about 0.45 to 1 ug was reverse transcribed with random hexamers. TCRdb fed the immunoSEQ multiplex PCR reads into MiXCR, producing one record per CDR3 protein. The table records about 150,000 distinct CDR3 sequences, roughly 94% of them present only once. The sequenced sample was CD8+ T cells from PBMCs. These receptors came from a human donor with multiple sclerosis.

The chain recombines TRBV27 with TRBJ2-2; D remains unclear. This CDR3 has 13 residues. Looked up from germline, CDR1 is MNHEY and CDR2 is SMNVEV (reference sequence). V was shortened by 4 bases and J by 0 bases, with 3 bases between the two germline ends. The CDR3 sequence: CASSYPNTGELFF. CDR3 coding DNA: TGTGCCAGCAGTTACCCGAACACCGGGGAGCTGTTTTTT.

This chain uses TRBV2 with TRBJ2-1; D not certain. Trimming pared 10 bases from V and 4 bases from J, leaving 8 bases between. The CDR3 spans 11 residues. CDR1 is SNHLY and CDR2 is FYNNEI in the germline V gene. This CDR3 is CAMVEYNEQFF. The CDR3 DNA is TGTGCCATGGTAGAATACAATGAGCAGTTCTTC.

The CDR3 protein is CAWSTTSGFRHTQYF. The CDR3 DNA follows: TGTGCCTGGAGTACCACTAGCGGGTTCAGACATACGCAGTATTTT. The V and J genes are TRBV30 and TRBJ2-3, with 9 bases that match TRBD2. CDR1 and CDR2 (germline): GTSNPN, SVGIG (reference sequence). Trimming cost V 2 bases and J 7 bases; bases outside gene matches: 10. The CDR3 length is 15 residues. The variable domain in full, with the rest retrieved from reference TRBV30 and TRBJ2-3, is SQTIHQWPATLVQPVGSPLSLECTVEGTSNPNLYWYRQAAGRGLQLLFYSVGIGQISSEVPQNLSASRPQDRQFILSSKKLLLSDSGFYLCAWSTTSGFRHTQYFGPGTRLTVL.

The V call is TRBV5-1, the J call TRBJ1-2, with 8 nucleotides matching TRBD1. The V gene's germline CDR1 is SGHRS and CDR2 YFSETQ. There are 14 residues in the CDR3. V gave up 4 bases and J gave up 6 bases; unmatched junction bases: 8. The CDR3 bases are TGCGCCAGCAGCCCCGGACAGGGCAGGGATGGCTACACCTTC. This translates into CASSPGQGRDGYTF. Together with reference TRBV5-1 and TRBJ1-2, the CDR3 gives the full variable domain: KAGVTQTPRYLIKTRGQQVTLSCSPISGHRSVSWYQQTPGQGLQFLFEYFSETQRNKGNFPGRFSGRQFSNSRSEMNVSTLELGDSALYLCASSPGQGRDGYTFGSGTRLTVV.

The chain uses TRBV19 and TRBJ2-7, with 7 bases aligning to TRBD1. The V segment lost 1 base and the J segment 6 bases; nucleotides outside the gene matches: 9. The germline CDR1 and CDR2 sequences are LNHDA and SQIVND (reference sequence). CDR3 length: 15 amino acids. CDR3 sequence: CASSIGQGIPAEQYF. CDR3 coding DNA: TGTGCCAGTAGTATAGGACAGGGCATTCCTGCCGAGCAGTACTTC.

V and J are TRBV24-1 and TRBJ2-1, with D perhaps being TRBD1 or TRBD2 (5 bases each). The CDR3 extends over 15 amino acids. The V gene's germline CDR1 is KGHDR and CDR2 SFDVKD. The ends were cut back, 5 bases at V and 5 bases at J, with 15 bases in the middle. The CDR3 bases are TGTGCCACCAGTGCCTTGACGGGGACCCACAATGAGCAGTTCTTC. Amino acids: CATSALTGTHNEQFF.

V gene TRBV12-3 or TRBV12-4 combines with J gene TRBJ2-5, with a possible D match to TRBD2 (7 bases). Trimming left V 6 bases short and J 2 bases short, with 16 bases between. This CDR3 comprises 15 residues. CDR3 sequence reads: CASSPGGARQETQYF. The CDR3 region has the DNA TGTGCCAGCAGCCCTGGGGGGGCGAGGCAAGAGACCCAGTACTTC.

J is TRBJ2-1 and V is TRBV7-8; no definite D call. CDR1 and CDR2 from the germline V gene are SGHVS and FQNEAQ. Deletions cut 5 bases from V and 6 bases from J, with 11 bases between. The CDR3 covers 13 residues. The CDR3 DNA follows: TGTGCCAGCAGCCAGCGATGGGGCAATGAGCAGTTCTTC. It translates to CASSQRWGNEQFF.

The V gene is TRBV13, the J gene TRBJ2-7, with a tentative D call TRBD2 (6 bases). With 0 bases removed from V and 3 bases from J, the gap between germline ends came to 9 bases. The length of the CDR3 is 14 residues. Germline V lookup: CDR1 PRHDT, CDR2 FYEKMQ (reference sequence). The CDR3 region is CASSLGGRGYEQYF. The CDR3 DNA reads as TGTGCCAGCAGCTTAGGCGGGCGGGGCTACGAGCAGTACTTC.

V usage is TRBV28 and J usage is TRBJ1-5; no reliable D call. The V gene lost 3 bases and the J gene lost 3 bases, with 9 bases spanning the gap. The CDR3 sequence is 14 residues long. CDR1 is MDHEN and CDR2 is SYDVKM in the germline V gene. CDR3 DNA: TGTGCCAGCAGTTTGGCAGTACTCAATCAGCCCCAGCATTTT. Translated: CASSLAVLNQPQHF.

This chain joins TRBV12-3 or TRBV12-4 and TRBJ2-7; D unresolved. This CDR3 is 12 amino acids long. V dropped 10 bases and J dropped 3 bases, with 13 bases sitting between them. The CDR3 nucleotides are TGTGCCATCCGAAAAAGGGACTACGAGCAGTACTTC. Residues: CAIRKRDYEQYF.

CDR3 loop: CASSPGQGADEQYF. CDR3 nucleotides: TGCGCCAGCAGCCCGGGACAGGGGGCCGACGAGCAGTACTTC. J is TRBJ2-7 and V is TRBV4-1; TRBD1 matches at 12 bases. This CDR3 contains 14 residues. The trim removed 4 bases at V and 5 bases at J, leaving 3 bases unmatched. In germline, CDR1 is MGHRA, CDR2 YSYEKL.

The V call is TRBV3-1, the J call TRBJ2-3, with D perhaps matching TRBD1 (5 bases). This CDR3 comprises 14 residues. V dropped 1 base and J dropped 5 bases, with 10 bases sitting between them. Germline V gives CDR1 LGHDT, CDR2 YNNKEL (reference sequence). This CDR3 is CASSQVRVKDTQYF. The CDR3 DNA reads TGTGCCAGCAGCCAAGTCAGGGTGAAAGATACGCAGTATTTT.

V gene TRBV11-2 combines with J gene TRBJ2-7; TRBD1 matches 8 bases. Per the germline V gene, CDR1 is SGHAT and CDR2 is FQNNGV. This CDR3 has 14 amino acids. The J segment lost 5 bases and the V segment lost 5 bases, leaving 8 bases of the junction unmatched. The CDR3 DNA is TGTGCCAGCAGCACCTCAGGGGGCCTCCACGAGCAGTACTTC. Translated: CASSTSGGLHEQYF.

This clonotype was seen only once. J is TRBJ1-2 and V is TRBV20-1, with 10 bases that match TRBD1. The CDR3 has 13 amino acids. CDR1 DFQATT and CDR2 SNEGSKA come from the germline V gene (reference sequence). The J segment lost 4 bases and the V segment lost 8 bases, leaving 7 bases of the junction unmatched. DNA of the CDR3: TGCAGTTCGCCCGGGACAGGGGTCTATGGCTACACCTTC. It is translated as CSSPGTGVYGYTF.

CDR3 region: CASSQRGLAVYNEQFF. The CDR3, as DNA: TGTGCCAGCAGCCAGCGAGGACTAGCGGTCTACAATGAGCAGTTCTTC. This chain uses TRBV14 with TRBJ2-1; 10 bases are a match to TRBD2. V dropped 3 bases and J dropped 3; count of bases not matched to a gene: 5. Germline V gene data show CDR1 as SGHDN and CDR2 as FVKESK. The CDR3 loop spans 16 amino acids. Full variable domain (rest looked up from reference TRBV14 and TRBJ2-1): EAGVTQFPSHSVIEKGQTVTLRCDPISGHDNLYWYRRVMGKEIKFLLHFVKESKQDESGMPNNRFLAERTGGTYSTLKVQPAELEDSGVYFCASSQRGLAVYNEQFFGPGTRLTVL.

V and J are TRBV7-9 and TRBJ1-5, with D hard to call. CDR3 size: 15 residues. V was shortened by 4 bases and J by 0 bases, with 10 bases between the two germline ends. Germline V gene lookup returns CDR1 SEHNR and CDR2 FQNEAQ (reference sequence). The CDR3 loop reads CASSSTEDSNQPQHF. CDR3 nucleotide sequence: TGTGCCAGCAGCTCCACAGAAGATAGCAATCAGCCCCAGCATTTT.